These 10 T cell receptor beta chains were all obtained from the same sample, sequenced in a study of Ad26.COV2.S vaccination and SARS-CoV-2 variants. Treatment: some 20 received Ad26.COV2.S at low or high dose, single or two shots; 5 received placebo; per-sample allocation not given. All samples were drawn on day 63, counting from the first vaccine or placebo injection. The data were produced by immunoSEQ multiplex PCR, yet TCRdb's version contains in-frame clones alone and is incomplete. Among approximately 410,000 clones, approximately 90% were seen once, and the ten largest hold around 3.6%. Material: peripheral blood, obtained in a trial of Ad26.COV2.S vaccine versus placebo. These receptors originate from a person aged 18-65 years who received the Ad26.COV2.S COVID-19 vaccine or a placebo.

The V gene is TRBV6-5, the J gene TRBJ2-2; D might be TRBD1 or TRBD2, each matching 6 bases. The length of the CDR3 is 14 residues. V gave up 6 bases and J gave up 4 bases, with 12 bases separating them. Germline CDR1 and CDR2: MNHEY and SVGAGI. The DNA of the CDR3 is TGTGCCAGCAGATATAGGGGGGTCACCGGGGAGCTGTTTTTT. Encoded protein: CASRYRGVTGELFF.

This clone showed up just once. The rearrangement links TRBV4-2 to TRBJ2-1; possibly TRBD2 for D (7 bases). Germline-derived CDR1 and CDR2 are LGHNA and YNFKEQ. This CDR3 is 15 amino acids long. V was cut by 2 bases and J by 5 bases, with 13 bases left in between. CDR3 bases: TGTGCCAGCAGCCAAAGGGGGGGTAGCGACAATGAGCAGTTCTTC. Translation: CASSQRGGSDNEQFF.

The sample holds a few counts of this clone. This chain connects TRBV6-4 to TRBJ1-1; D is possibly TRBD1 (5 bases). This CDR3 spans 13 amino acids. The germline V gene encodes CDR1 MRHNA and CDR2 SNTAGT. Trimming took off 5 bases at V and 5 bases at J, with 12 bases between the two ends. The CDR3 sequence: CASSSREWTEAFF. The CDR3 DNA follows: TGTGCCAGCAGTTCCAGGGAATGGACTGAAGCTTTCTTT.

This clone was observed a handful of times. CDR3 protein: CAWIPGTGGFGYTF. For the CDR3, the DNA is TGTGCCTGGATCCCCGGGACAGGGGGCTTTGGCTACACCTTC. The chain carries TRBV30 and TRBJ1-2; TRBD1 agrees at 12 bases. Germline CDR1 reads GTSNPN; CDR2 reads SVGIG (reference sequence). The CDR3 length is 14 residues. V dropped 4 bases and J dropped 7; count of bases not matched to a gene: 7.

As DNA, the CDR3 is TGTGCCTGGGGAGCCACGGGTACTGGAAACACCATATATTTT. Amino acids: CAWGATGTGNTIYF. The chain uses TRBV30 and TRBJ1-3; D is unresolved. V lost 5 bases, J lost 2 bases, and 13 bases lay in between. The CDR3 length is 14 residues. Germline CDR1 is GTSNPN and CDR2 is SVGIG (reference sequence).

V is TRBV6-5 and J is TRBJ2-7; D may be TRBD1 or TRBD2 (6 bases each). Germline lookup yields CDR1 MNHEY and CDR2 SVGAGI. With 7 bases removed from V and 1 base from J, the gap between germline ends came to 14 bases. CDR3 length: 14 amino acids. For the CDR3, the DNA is TGTGCCAGCAAGGGGGGAATAGGGTCCTACGAGCAGTACTTC. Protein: CASKGGIGSYEQYF.

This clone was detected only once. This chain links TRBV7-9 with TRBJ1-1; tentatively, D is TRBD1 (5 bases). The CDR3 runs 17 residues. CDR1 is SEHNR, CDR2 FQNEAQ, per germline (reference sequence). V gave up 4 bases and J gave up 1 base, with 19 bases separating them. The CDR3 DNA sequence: TGTGCCAGCAGCTCGCCAACCCCCGGGGCCGCGAACACTGAAGCTTTCTTT. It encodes CASSSPTPGAANTEAFF. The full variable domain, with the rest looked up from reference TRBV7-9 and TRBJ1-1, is DTGVSQNPRHKITKRGQNVTFRCDPISEHNRLYWYRQTLGQGPEFLTYFQNEAQLEKSRLLSDRFSAERPKGSFSTLEIQRTEQGDSAMYLCASSSPTPGAANTEAFFGQGTRLTVV.

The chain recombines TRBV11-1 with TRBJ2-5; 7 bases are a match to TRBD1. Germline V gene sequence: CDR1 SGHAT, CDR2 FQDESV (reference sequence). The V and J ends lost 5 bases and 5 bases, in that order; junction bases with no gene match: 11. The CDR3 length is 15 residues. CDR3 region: CASSPNRGATETQYF. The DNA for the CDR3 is TGTGCCAGCAGCCCAAACAGGGGCGCGACGGAGACCCAGTACTTC.

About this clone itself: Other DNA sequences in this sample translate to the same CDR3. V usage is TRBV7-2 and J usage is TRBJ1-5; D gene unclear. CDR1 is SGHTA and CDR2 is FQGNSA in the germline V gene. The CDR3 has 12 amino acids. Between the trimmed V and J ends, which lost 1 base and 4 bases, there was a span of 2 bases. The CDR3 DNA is TGTGCCAGCAGCTTAGGAAATCAGCCCCAGCATTTT. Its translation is CASSLGNQPQHF.

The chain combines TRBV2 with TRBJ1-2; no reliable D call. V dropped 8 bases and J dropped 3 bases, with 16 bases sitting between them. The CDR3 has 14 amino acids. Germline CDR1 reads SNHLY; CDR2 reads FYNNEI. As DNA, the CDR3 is TGTGCCAGCGGCCGTGAGGGTCGGGACTATGGCTACACCTTC. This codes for CASGREGRDYGYTF.